The clone carrying this TCR beta chain was counted between two and nine times. What it binds is unknown. J lost 4 bases, V lost 2 bases, and 2 bases had no gene match. The CDR3 runs to 15 residues. Germline V gene lookup returns CDR1 ENHRY and CDR2 SYGVKD. TCRdb fed the 5' RACE reads into MiXCR, producing one record per CDR3 protein. Here the sample spans 250,000 or so distinct CDR3 sequences, 15% to 20% being singletons. This entry belongs to a study of CD8 T cells in ankylosing spondylitis. Study-level results: Some of the motif variants had earlier been found in reactive arthritis patients' fluid and blood.

This clonotype was obtained from a male donor with ankylosing spondylitis or in good health (not recorded which). The chain links TRBV10-3 to TRBJ2-3; 11 bases agree with TRBD1. Sequenced material: blood, either unsorted or a sorted T cell fraction (not recorded which). The CDR3 is CAISEGQGAADTQYF. The DNA of the CDR3 is TGTGCCATCAGTGAGGGACAGGGGGCCGCAGATACGCAGTATTTT.